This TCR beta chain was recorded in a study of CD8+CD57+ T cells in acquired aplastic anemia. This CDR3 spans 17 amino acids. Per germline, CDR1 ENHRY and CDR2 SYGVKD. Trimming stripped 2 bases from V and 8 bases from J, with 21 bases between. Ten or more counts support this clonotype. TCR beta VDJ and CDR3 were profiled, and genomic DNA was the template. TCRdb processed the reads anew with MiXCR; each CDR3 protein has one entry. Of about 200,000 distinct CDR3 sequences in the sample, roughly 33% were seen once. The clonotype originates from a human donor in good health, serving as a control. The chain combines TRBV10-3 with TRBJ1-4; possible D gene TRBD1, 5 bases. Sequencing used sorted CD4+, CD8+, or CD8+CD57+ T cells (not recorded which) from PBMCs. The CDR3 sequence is CAISEGRTTTAGEKLFF. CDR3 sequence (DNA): TGTGCCATCAGTGAGGGCAGAACTACAACTGCAGGGGAAAAACTGTTTTTT.